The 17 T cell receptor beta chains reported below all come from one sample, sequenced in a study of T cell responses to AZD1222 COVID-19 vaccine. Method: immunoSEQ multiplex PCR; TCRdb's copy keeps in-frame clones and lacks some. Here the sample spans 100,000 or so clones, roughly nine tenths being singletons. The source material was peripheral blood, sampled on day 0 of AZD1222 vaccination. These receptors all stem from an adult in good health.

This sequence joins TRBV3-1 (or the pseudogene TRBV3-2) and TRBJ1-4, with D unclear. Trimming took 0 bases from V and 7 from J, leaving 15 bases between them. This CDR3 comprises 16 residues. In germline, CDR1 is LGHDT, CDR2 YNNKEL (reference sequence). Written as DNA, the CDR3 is TGTGCCAGCAGCCAAGACGTGTCAGGTGGGCTTGAAAAACTGTTTTTT. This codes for CASSQDVSGGLEKLFF.

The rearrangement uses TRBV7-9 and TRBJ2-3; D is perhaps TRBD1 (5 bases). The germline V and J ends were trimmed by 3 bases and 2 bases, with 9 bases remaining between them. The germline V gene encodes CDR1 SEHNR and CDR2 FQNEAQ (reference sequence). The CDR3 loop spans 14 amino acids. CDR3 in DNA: TGTGCCAGCAGCTTTTCAGGGTTCACAGATACGCAGTATTTT. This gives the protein CASSFSGFTDTQYF. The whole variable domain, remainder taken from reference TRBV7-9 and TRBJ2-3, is DTGVSQNPRHKITKRGQNVTFRCDPISEHNRLYWYRQTLGQGPEFLTYFQNEAQLEKSRLLSDRFSAERPKGSFSTLEIQRTEQGDSAMYLCASSFSGFTDTQYFGPGTRLTVL.

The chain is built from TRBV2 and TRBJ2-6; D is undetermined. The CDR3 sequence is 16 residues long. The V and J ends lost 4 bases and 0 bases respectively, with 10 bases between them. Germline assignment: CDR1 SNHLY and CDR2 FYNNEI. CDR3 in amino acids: CASSGVRFSGANVLTF. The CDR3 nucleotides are TGTGCCAGCAGTGGGGTTCGATTCTCTGGGGCCAACGTCCTGACTTTC.

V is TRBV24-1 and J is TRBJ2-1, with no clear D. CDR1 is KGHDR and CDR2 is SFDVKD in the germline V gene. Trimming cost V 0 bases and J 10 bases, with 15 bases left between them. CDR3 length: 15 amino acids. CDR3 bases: TGTGCCACCAGTGATTTGAACCCGGGTTCAGAGGAGCAGTTCTTC. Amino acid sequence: CATSDLNPGSEEQFF.

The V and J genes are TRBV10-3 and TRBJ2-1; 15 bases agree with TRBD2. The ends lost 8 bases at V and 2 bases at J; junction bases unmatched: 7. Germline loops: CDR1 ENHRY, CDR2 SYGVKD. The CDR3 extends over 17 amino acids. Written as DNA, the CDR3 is TGTGCCATCTCAACCGGGACTAGCGGGGGGCCCTACAATGAGCAGTTCTTC. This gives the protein CAISTGTSGGPYNEQFF.

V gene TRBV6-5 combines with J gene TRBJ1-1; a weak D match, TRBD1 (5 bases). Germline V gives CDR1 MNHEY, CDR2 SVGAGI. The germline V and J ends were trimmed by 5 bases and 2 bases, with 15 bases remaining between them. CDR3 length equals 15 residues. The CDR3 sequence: CASSPRQRYNTEAFF. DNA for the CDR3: TGTGCCAGCAGTCCCCGACAGCGATACAACACTGAAGCTTTCTTT.

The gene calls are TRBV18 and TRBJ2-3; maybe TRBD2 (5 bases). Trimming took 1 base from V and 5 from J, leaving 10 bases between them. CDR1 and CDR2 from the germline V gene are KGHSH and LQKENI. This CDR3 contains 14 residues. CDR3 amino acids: CASSPLDGGDTQYF. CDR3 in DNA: TGTGCCAGCTCACCACTTGACGGAGGAGATACGCAGTATTTT.

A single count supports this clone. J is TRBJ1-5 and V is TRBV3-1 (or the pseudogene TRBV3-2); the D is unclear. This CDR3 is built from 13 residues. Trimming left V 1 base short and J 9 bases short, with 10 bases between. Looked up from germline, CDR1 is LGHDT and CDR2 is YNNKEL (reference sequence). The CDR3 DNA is TGTGCCAGCAGCCAAGCCCAGATCGGGCCCCAGCATTTT. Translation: CASSQAQIGPQHF.

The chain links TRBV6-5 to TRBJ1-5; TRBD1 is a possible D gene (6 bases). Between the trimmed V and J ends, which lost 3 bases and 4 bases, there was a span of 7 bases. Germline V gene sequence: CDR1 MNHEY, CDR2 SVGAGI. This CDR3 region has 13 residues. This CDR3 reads CASSYTGNQPQHF. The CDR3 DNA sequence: TGTGCCAGCAGTTATACAGGGAATCAGCCCCAGCATTTT.

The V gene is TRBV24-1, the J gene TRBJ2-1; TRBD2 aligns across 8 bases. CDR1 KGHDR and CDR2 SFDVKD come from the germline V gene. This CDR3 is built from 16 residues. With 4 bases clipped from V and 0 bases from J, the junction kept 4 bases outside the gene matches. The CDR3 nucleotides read TGTGCCACCAGTGAAACTACTAGCGGCTCCTACAATGAGCAGTTCTTC. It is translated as CATSETTSGSYNEQFF.

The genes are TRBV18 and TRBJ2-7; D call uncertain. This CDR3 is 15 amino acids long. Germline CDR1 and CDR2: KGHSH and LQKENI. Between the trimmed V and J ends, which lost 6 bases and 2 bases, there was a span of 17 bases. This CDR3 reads CASSPDTDRPYEQYF. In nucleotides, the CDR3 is TGTGCCAGCTCTCCCGACACTGATCGCCCCTACGAGCAGTACTTC.

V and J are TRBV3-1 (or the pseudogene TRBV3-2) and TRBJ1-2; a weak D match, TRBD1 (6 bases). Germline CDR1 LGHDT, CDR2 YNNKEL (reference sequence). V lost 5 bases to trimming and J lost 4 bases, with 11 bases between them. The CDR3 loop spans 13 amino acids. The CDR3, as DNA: TGTGCCAGCAGCTACCGGACAGCCTATGGCTACACCTTC. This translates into CASSYRTAYGYTF.

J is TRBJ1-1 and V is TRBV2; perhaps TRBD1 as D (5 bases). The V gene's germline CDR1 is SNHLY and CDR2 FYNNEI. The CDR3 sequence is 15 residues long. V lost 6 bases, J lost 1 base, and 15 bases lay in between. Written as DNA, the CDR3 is TGTGCCAGCAGGGGGGAATCATCGCGGAACACTGAAGCTTTCTTT. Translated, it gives CASRGESSRNTEAFF.

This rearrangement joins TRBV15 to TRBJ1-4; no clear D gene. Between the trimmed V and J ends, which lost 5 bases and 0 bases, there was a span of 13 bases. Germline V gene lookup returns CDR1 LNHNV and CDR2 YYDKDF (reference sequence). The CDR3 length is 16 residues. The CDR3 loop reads CATSRRLSATNEKLFF. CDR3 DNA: TGTGCCACCAGCCGGAGGTTAAGTGCAACTAATGAAAAACTGTTTTTT.

In DNA, the CDR3 is TGTGCCTGGACAGGGGATGTGACAGATACGCAGTATTTT. Protein sequence: CAWTGDVTDTQYF. The J gene is TRBJ2-3, the V gene TRBV30, with D perhaps TRBD1 (6 bases). Trimming pared 4 bases from V and 3 bases from J, leaving 11 bases between. Germline-derived CDR1 and CDR2 are GTSNPN and SVGIG (reference sequence). The length of the CDR3 is 13 residues.

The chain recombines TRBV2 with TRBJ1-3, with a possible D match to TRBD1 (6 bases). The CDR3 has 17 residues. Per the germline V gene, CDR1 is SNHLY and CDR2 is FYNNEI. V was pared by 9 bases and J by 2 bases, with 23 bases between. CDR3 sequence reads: CASGIPVQGRTGNTIYF. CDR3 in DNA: TGTGCCAGTGGGATACCGGTACAGGGTCGAACTGGAAACACCATATATTTT. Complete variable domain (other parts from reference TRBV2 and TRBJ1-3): EPEVTQTPSHQVTQMGQEVILRCVPISNHLYFYWYRQILGQKVEFLVSFYNNEISEKSEIFDDQFSVERPDGSNFTLKIRSTKLEDSAMYFCASGIPVQGRTGNTIYFGEGSWLTVV.

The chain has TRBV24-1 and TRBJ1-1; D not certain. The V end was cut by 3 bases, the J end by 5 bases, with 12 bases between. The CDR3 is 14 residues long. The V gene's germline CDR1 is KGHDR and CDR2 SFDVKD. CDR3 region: CATSDPTVGTEAFF. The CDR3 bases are TGTGCCACCAGTGATCCAACGGTGGGGACTGAAGCTTTCTTT.